This entry lists 21 T cell receptor beta chains sequenced from one sample in a study of T cell responses to AZD1222 COVID-19 vaccine. Assay: immunoSEQ multiplex PCR; the TCRdb copy retains only in-frame clones and omits some. The sample holds 150,000 or so clones; about nine tenths are singletons and the top ten take approximately 6.8%. Sample: peripheral blood, taken on day 0 of AZD1222 vaccination. Receptors originate from an adult in good health.

The chain has TRBV7-6 and TRBJ1-1; a weak D match, TRBD1 (6 bases). There are 15 residues in the CDR3. Germline V gene lookup returns CDR1 SGHVS and CDR2 FNYEAQ. Trimming took 5 bases from V and 11 from J, leaving 24 bases between them. In DNA form, the CDR3 reads TGTGCCAGCAGCCCTACTATACAGGGTTCTGCGGGCGCTTTCTTT. This codes for CASSPTIQGSAGAFF.

V and J are TRBV18 and TRBJ1-3; D is uncertain. CDR3 length: 14 residues. The V end was cut by 3 bases, the J end by 0 bases, with 6 bases between. Germline lookup yields CDR1 KGHSH and CDR2 LQKENI. Written as DNA, the CDR3 is TGTGCCAGCTCACCCTCGGGCTCTGGAAACACCATATATTTT. Its protein product is CASSPSGSGNTIYF.

The V and J genes are TRBV9 and TRBJ1-3; no clear D gene. CDR3 size: 17 residues. CDR1 and CDR2 (germline): SGDLS, YYNGEE. Trimming took 1 base from V and 3 from J, leaving 17 bases between them. CDR3 DNA: TGTGCCAGCAGCGTATCGGGCCGAGCACAAAATGGAAACACCATATATTTT. Its translation is CASSVSGRAQNGNTIYF. Supplemented by reference TRBV9 and TRBJ1-3, the full variable domain reads DSGVTQTPKHLITATGQRVTLRCSPRSGDLSVYWYQQSLDQGLQFLIQYYNGEERAKGNILERFSAQQFPDLHSELNLSSLELGDSALYFCASSVSGRAQNGNTIYFGEGSWLTVV.

CDR3 in amino acids: CASSQERRENSPLHF. DNA for the CDR3: TGTGCCAGCAGCCAAGAGCGCAGGGAAAATTCACCCCTCCACTTT. J is TRBJ1-6 and V is TRBV4-2, with a possible D match to TRBD1 (5 bases). Germline CDR1 reads LGHNA; CDR2 reads YNFKEQ. The CDR3 loop spans 15 amino acids. Deletions cut 0 bases from V and 7 bases from J, with 10 bases between.

About this clone: In the same sample, other DNA sequences code for this CDR3. This chain uses TRBV6-5 with TRBJ1-2; D ambiguous. The length of the CDR3 is 13 residues. Germline V gene sequence: CDR1 MNHEY, CDR2 SVGAGI. V lost 2 bases and J 1 base, leaving 5 bases between the germline ends. The CDR3 sequence: CASSYGHNYGYTF. The CDR3 nucleotides are TGTGCCAGCAGTTACGGGCATAACTATGGCTACACCTTC.

The chain is built from TRBV7-2 and TRBJ2-1; 12 bases fit TRBD2. The CDR3 extends over 18 amino acids. Germline loops: CDR1 SGHTA, CDR2 FQGNSA. The V gene end was trimmed by 2 bases and the J gene end by 5 bases; junction bases not matched to a gene: 10. The CDR3 protein is CASSLQTLAGGSNNEQFF. The CDR3 DNA reads TGTGCCAGCAGCTTACAAACCCTAGCGGGGGGGTCCAACAATGAGCAGTTCTTC. Full variable domain (outside the CDR3, taken from reference TRBV7-2 and TRBJ2-1): GAGVSQSPSNKVTEKGKDVELRCDPISGHTALYWYRQSLGQGLEFLIYFQGNSAPDKSGLPSDRFSAERTGGSVSTLTIQRTQQEDSAVYLCASSLQTLAGGSNNEQFFGPGTRLTVL.

This chain joins TRBV11-2 and TRBJ1-1, with a weak D call TRBD1 (6 bases). The germline V gene has CDR1 SGHAT and CDR2 FQNNGV. The CDR3 consists of 13 residues. Trimming shortened V by 8 bases and J by 5 bases, and 15 bases separated the two germline ends. The CDR3 protein is CASRSPQGTEAFF. The DNA of the CDR3 is TGTGCCAGCCGATCCCCCCAGGGGACTGAAGCTTTCTTT.

The chain links TRBV18 to TRBJ2-3; a possible D gene is TRBD2 (5 bases). Germline V gene lookup returns CDR1 KGHSH and CDR2 LQKENI. The ends were cut back, 3 bases at V and 6 bases at J, with 16 bases in the middle. CDR3 length equals 15 residues. CDR3 in amino acids: CASSPLTGIGDTQYF. CDR3 DNA sequence: TGTGCCAGCTCACCCCTGACGGGAATAGGGGATACGCAGTATTTT.

The chain links TRBV2 to TRBJ1-6, with no clear D. CDR1 is SNHLY, CDR2 FYNNEI, per germline. The CDR3 loop spans 12 amino acids. Trimming took 3 bases from V and 12 from J, leaving 9 bases between them. CDR3 sequence reads: CASSDNQLPLHF. The DNA for the CDR3 is TGTGCCAGCAGTGATAATCAGTTACCCCTCCACTTT.

This chain connects TRBV18 to TRBJ1-1; TRBD1 matches at 8 bases. V dropped 3 bases and J dropped 0; count of bases not matched to a gene: 6. Germline CDR1 reads KGHSH; CDR2 reads LQKENI. The CDR3 totals 16 residues. CDR3 protein: CASSPRQGNMNTEAFF. The CDR3 nucleotides are TGTGCCAGCTCACCCCGACAGGGGAACATGAACACTGAAGCTTTCTTT.

V usage is TRBV30 and J usage is TRBJ1-2; D not resolved. Trimming took 0 bases from V and 6 from J, leaving 11 bases between them. This CDR3 is 13 amino acids long. Germline V gene data show CDR1 as GTSNPN and CDR2 as SVGIG (reference sequence). CDR3 bases: TGTGCCTGGAGTGTGATGAATGGGCATGGCTACACCTTC. It specifies CAWSVMNGHGYTF. The whole variable domain, filled in from reference TRBV30 and TRBJ1-2, reads SQTIHQWPATLVQPVGSPLSLECTVEGTSNPNLYWYRQAAGRGLQLLFYSVGIGQISSEVPQNLSASRPQDRQFILSSKKLLLSDSGFYLCAWSVMNGHGYTFGSGTRLTVV.

V usage is TRBV12-3 or TRBV12-4 and J usage is TRBJ1-3, with no clear D. This CDR3 contains 12 residues. Trimming pared 1 base from V and 10 bases from J, leaving 8 bases between. CDR3 protein: CASSLGKNTIYF. For the CDR3, the DNA is TGTGCCAGCAGTTTAGGGAAAAATACCATATATTTT.

The rearrangement joins TRBV5-1 to TRBJ1-1, with 7 bases aligning to TRBD1. The V segment lost 0 bases and the J segment 6 bases; nucleotides outside the gene matches: 5. This CDR3 spans 14 amino acids. Germline V CDR1 and CDR2: SGHRS, YFSETQ. The CDR3 region is CASSLGIRGAEAFF. CDR3 DNA sequence: TGCGCCAGCAGCTTGGGTATCAGGGGGGCTGAAGCTTTCTTT.

V usage is TRBV9 and J usage is TRBJ1-1; D is unresolved. Germline CDR1 is SGDLS and CDR2 is YYNGEE. The CDR3 is 16 residues long. V was pared by 3 bases and J by 2 bases, with 17 bases between. CDR3 sequence reads: CASSGGLGQTNTEAFF. The DNA of the CDR3 is TGTGCCAGCAGCGGGGGTTTAGGGCAGACAAACACTGAAGCTTTCTTT. Supplemented by reference TRBV9 and TRBJ1-1, the full variable domain reads DSGVTQTPKHLITATGQRVTLRCSPRSGDLSVYWYQQSLDQGLQFLIQYYNGEERAKGNILERFSAQQFPDLHSELNLSSLELGDSALYFCASSGGLGQTNTEAFFGQGTRLTVV.

The V and J genes are TRBV18 and TRBJ1-5; 7 positions agree with TRBD1. This CDR3 has 15 residues. CDR1 and CDR2 from the germline V gene are KGHSH and LQKENI. The trim removed 4 bases at V and 3 bases at J, leaving 6 bases unmatched. The CDR3 sequence: CASSRGDSFNQPQHF. DNA for the CDR3: TGTGCCAGCTCACGGGGGGACAGTTTCAATCAGCCCCAGCATTTT.

The V call is TRBV3-1 (or the pseudogene TRBV3-2), the J call TRBJ1-1, with D unresolved. The germline gives CDR1 LGHDT, CDR2 YNNKEL (reference sequence). This CDR3 spans 13 amino acids. V shed 4 bases and J shed 4 bases, with 10 bases lying between them. CDR3 sequence reads: CASSLTVGTEAFF. The DNA for the CDR3 is TGTGCCAGCAGCCTAACAGTCGGCACTGAAGCTTTCTTT.

The chain joins TRBV7-9 to TRBJ1-1; a weak D match, TRBD1 (6 bases). The CDR3 length is 12 residues. V was pared by 8 bases and J by 6 bases, with 13 bases between. CDR1 is SEHNR and CDR2 is FQNEAQ in the germline V gene (reference sequence). CDR3 sequence: CASRIGGAEAFF. As DNA, the CDR3 is TGTGCCAGCCGGATAGGGGGGGCTGAAGCTTTCTTT.

The chain carries TRBV12-3 or TRBV12-4 and TRBJ2-7; D call uncertain. The CDR3 is 13 residues long. V was clipped by 3 bases and J by 4 bases, with 10 bases between them. The CDR3 reads CASSFGGWYEQYF. CDR3 bases: TGTGCCAGCAGTTTCGGTGGTTGGTACGAGCAGTACTTC.

The rearrangement uses TRBV5-1 and TRBJ2-3; D is ambiguous. CDR1 is SGHRS and CDR2 is YFSETQ in the germline V gene. CDR3 length equals 16 residues. Trimming pared 6 bases from V and 0 bases from J, leaving 17 bases between. The chain's CDR3 is CASTLALGSSTDTQYF. CDR3 in DNA: TGCGCCAGCACCCTGGCGCTGGGATCTAGCACAGATACGCAGTATTTT.

This clone showed up just once. The J gene is TRBJ1-1, the V gene TRBV12-5; D ambiguous. CDR1 and CDR2 (germline): LGHNT, FRNRAP. CDR3 length: 12 amino acids. Trimming cost V 7 bases and J 8 bases, with 14 bases left between them. This CDR3 is CASEGPGIEAFF. DNA for the CDR3: TGTGCTAGTGAGGGTCCTGGCATCGAAGCTTTCTTT.

The rearrangement uses TRBV4-3 and TRBJ2-1; perhaps D is TRBD1 or TRBD2 (5 bases each). The CDR3 contains 15 residues. The germline V gene has CDR1 LGHNA and CDR2 YSLEER. Trimming cost V 1 base and J 4 bases, with 11 bases left between them. CDR3 sequence (DNA): TGCGCCAGCAGCCAAGGTGGGGGATCATACAATGAGCAGTTCTTC. Translated: CASSQGGGSYNEQFF.